This is a list of T cell receptor beta chains from one sample in a study of T cell responses to AZD1222 COVID-19 vaccine. The protocol was immunoSEQ multiplex PCR, while the TCRdb copy is restricted to in-frame clones and leaves out a portion. The sample carries about 100,000 clones, 87% recorded once. The specimen comprised peripheral blood, sampled on day 0 of MenACWY control vaccination. Receptor source: an adult in good health. Each CDR3 is given with its conserved first and last residue. A D gene is named only where the DNA matches it firmly. Some rows mark clone size as missing; the rest say once, few, many or name a class of expanded clone.

-	TRBV6-5	-	TRBJ2-1	TGTGCCAGCACTGCTCCTTACAATGAGCAGTTCTTC	CASTAPYNEQFF
-	TRBV11-2	few	TRBJ1-4	TGTGCCAGCAGCTTAGCCTCTCAACTGTGGAATGAAAAACTGTTTTTT	CASSLASQLWNEKLFF
TRBD1	TRBV5-1	-	TRBJ1-2	TGCGCCAGCAGCTTGGAAGGGACAGGGGAAGGCTACACCTTC	CASSLEGTGEGYTF
-	TRBV5-1	-	TRBJ2-3	TGCGCCAGCAGCCACGGGACCAAAAGCACAGATACGCAGTATTTT	CASSHGTKSTDTQYF
TRBD1	TRBV5-1	once	TRBJ1-4	TGCGCCAGCAGCTTGAGTGCCAGGGGGCGGAATGAAAAACTGTTTTTT	CASSLSARGRNEKLFF
-	TRBV18	once	TRBJ1-6	TGTGCCAGCTCACCGGAGAGGGGTGGAGGGTCACCCCTCCACTTT	CASSPERGGGSPLHF
-	TRBV4-1	few	TRBJ1-2	TGCGCCAGCAGCCAAGGCCCGGAGAACTATGGCTACACCTTC	CASSQGPENYGYTF
-	TRBV28	-	TRBJ2-1	TGTGCCAGCAGTTCGGACGGCCGGTTATTATGGGATGAGCAGTTCTTC	CASSSDGRLLWDEQFF
-	TRBV9	-	TRBJ1-4	TGTGCCAGCAGCGCGGGGACGGATCATAGGAATGAAAAACTGTTTTTT	CASSAGTDHRNEKLFF
-	TRBV5-4	-	TRBJ2-7	TGTGCCAGCAGCTTACCGGGACCCCAGTTTTCCTACGAGCAGTACTTC	CASSLPGPQFSYEQYF
-	TRBV6-5	-	TRBJ1-3	TGTGCCAGCAGCCCCGGGGGTGGGACTGGAAACACCATATATTTT	CASSPGGGTGNTIYF
TRBD2	TRBV19	-	TRBJ2-1	TGTGCCAGTAGTAGGGTACTAGCGGGAGCGGGTGAGCAGTTCTTC	CASSRVLAGAGEQFF
TRBD1	TRBV19	-	TRBJ1-2	TGTGCCAGTAGTATAATTACAACCGGGACAGTGACCTATGGCTACACCTTC	CASSIITTGTVTYGYTF
-	TRBV18	-	TRBJ2-7	TGTGCCAGCTCACCACAACCCATTAGTTCTAGCTACGAGCAGTACTTC	CASSPQPISSSYEQYF
-	TRBV27	-	TRBJ2-3	TGTGCCAGCAGTTTTTCCCAGAGAACTAGCACAGATACGCAGTATTTT	CASSFSQRTSTDTQYF
TRBD1	TRBV7-2	-	TRBJ1-5	TGTGCCAGCAGCTTAGTATCAGGGGGCCATCAGCCCCAGCATTTT	CASSLVSGGHQPQHF
-	TRBV9	-	TRBJ2-2	TGTGCCAGCAGCGTAGTCCAGGGTTACACCGGGGAGCTGTTTTTT	CASSVVQGYTGELFF
-	TRBV6-5	few	TRBJ1-1	TGTGCCAGCAGTCTCGGATTAACTGAAGCTTTCTTT	CASSLGLTEAFF
-	TRBV7-2	-	TRBJ1-5	TGTGCCAGCAGCTCCCTCCTGGAGGGGCCCCAGCATTTT	CASSSLLEGPQHF
-	TRBV5-1	-	TRBJ1-1	TGCGCCAGCAGCTTGGGCAGCTATGAAGCTTTCTTT	CASSLGSYEAFF
-	TRBV6-5	-	TRBJ2-7	TGTGCCAGCAGCCCACCGGAGGGCCGGGGTTGGAAGCAGTACTTC	CASSPPEGRGWKQYF
-	TRBV5-4	-	TRBJ1-1	TGTGCCAGCAGCTTGGATTTGGGGAACACTGAAGCTTTCTTT	CASSLDLGNTEAFF
-	TRBV30	-	TRBJ1-2	TGTGCCTGGAGTGTACCCCGGGCGTATGAATTTTATGGCTACACCTTC	CAWSVPRAYEFYGYTF
-	TRBV10-2	-	TRBJ2-1	TGCGCCAGCAGCCCCAAAGCGGACAATGAGCAGTTCTTC	CASSPKADNEQFF
-	TRBV28	-	TRBJ2-7	TGTGCCAGCAGTTTAGTGGCGAACTACGAGCAGTACTTC	CASSLVANYEQYF
-	TRBV21-1	once	TRBJ1-6	TGTGCCAGCAGCCGAGACAGGGGGAAAAATAATTCACCCCTCCACTTT	CASSRDRGKNNSPLHF
TRBD2	TRBV9	-	TRBJ2-3	TGTGCCAGCAGCGTAGGACTAGCGGTTAGCACAGATACGCAGTATTTT	CASSVGLAVSTDTQYF